Presented here are 9 T cell receptor beta chains from one specimen sequenced in a study of blood T cell repertoires in COVID-19. Only in-frame clones appear in the TCRdb table, and some are missing; sequencing was by immunoSEQ multiplex PCR. The sample holds some 70,000 clones, around 83% seen once. Sequencing input: peripheral blood. These receptors were collected from an older man with acute or convalescent COVID-19.

Written as DNA, the CDR3 is TGTGCCAGTAGTACCGGGACAGGGGGCTTCACCGGGGAGCTGTTTTTT. Its protein is CASSTGTGGFTGELFF. The rearrangement links TRBV19 to TRBJ2-2, with TRBD1 matching 12 bases. This CDR3 region has 16 residues. The ends lost 4 bases at V and 4 bases at J; junction bases unmatched: 4. Germline-derived CDR1 and CDR2 are LNHDA and SQIVND (reference sequence).

V is TRBV7-2 and J is TRBJ1-1, with D possibly matching TRBD1 (6 bases). Trimming stripped 5 bases from V and 1 base from J, with 8 bases between. The CDR3 has 13 amino acids. Per the germline V gene, CDR1 is SGHTA and CDR2 is FQGNSA. The CDR3 DNA reads as TGTGCCAGCAGCGAGGGACAGAACACTGAAGCTTTCTTT. Translating it yields CASSEGQNTEAFF.

The chain carries TRBV2 and TRBJ1-1, with 8 bases matching TRBD1. The CDR3 has 13 residues. The V and J ends lost 6 bases and 5 bases, in that order; junction bases with no gene match: 5. Germline V gene data show CDR1 as SNHLY and CDR2 as FYNNEI. CDR3 loop: CASRTDRDTEAFF. CDR3 DNA: TGTGCCAGCAGAACGGACAGGGATACTGAAGCTTTCTTT.

The rearrangement uses TRBV5-1 and TRBJ1-5; 7 nucleotides agree with TRBD1. Germline lookup yields CDR1 SGHRS and CDR2 YFSETQ. The CDR3 contains 15 residues. Trimming at V came to 2 bases and at J to 0 bases, leaving 2 bases not matched to a gene. This chain's CDR3 is CASSLGTDSNQPQHF. CDR3 nucleotides: TGCGCCAGCAGCTTAGGGACAGATAGCAATCAGCCCCAGCATTTT.

This chain uses TRBV6-5 with TRBJ1-1, with 10 positions matching TRBD1. This CDR3 contains 16 residues. Unmatched junction bases numbered 11, after V lost 4 bases and J lost 6 bases. CDR1 and CDR2 from the germline V gene are MNHEY and SVGAGI. The CDR3 bases are TGTGCCAGCAGTTCTCGACAGGGGGCGGGAGGCTCTGAAGCTTTCTTT. Amino acid sequence: CASSSRQGAGGSEAFF.

The chain links TRBV18 to TRBJ1-5, with 8 nucleotides matching TRBD1. V was clipped by 3 bases and J by 6 bases; unmatched bases: 4. Germline V CDR1 and CDR2: KGHSH, LQKENI. CDR3 length equals 14 residues. CDR3 bases: TGTGCCAGCTCACCCGACAGGGGTACTCAGCCCCAGCATTTT. Translated, it gives CASSPDRGTQPQHF.

The DNA of the CDR3 is TGTGCCTGGAGCATAGGAGGGACAGGGGATATGGATACGCAGTATTTT. This codes for CAWSIGGTGDMDTQYF. The chain joins TRBV30 to TRBJ2-3; 10 positions match TRBD1. After removal of 3 bases from V and 6 bases from J, the junction contained 12 bases not matched to a gene. This CDR3 region has 16 residues. Germline V gene sequence: CDR1 GTSNPN, CDR2 SVGIG (reference sequence).

The chain couples TRBV7-2 to TRBJ1-3, with D unclear. The CDR3 extends over 14 amino acids. Trimming shortened V by 5 bases and J by 0 bases, and 8 bases separated the two germline ends. Germline assignment: CDR1 SGHTA and CDR2 FQGNSA. In nucleotides, the CDR3 is TGTGCCAGCAGCCCGGGAAACTCTGGAAACACCATATATTTT. Its translation: CASSPGNSGNTIYF.

The chain combines TRBV19 with TRBJ1-5; D might be TRBD1 (5 bases). Germline CDR1 reads LNHDA; CDR2 reads SQIVND (reference sequence). The CDR3 extends over 14 amino acids. V lost 4 bases and J lost 5, with 12 bases in between. CDR3 sequence reads: CASSRDSMYQPQHF. CDR3 sequence (DNA): TGTGCCAGTAGTAGAGACAGTATGTATCAGCCCCAGCATTTT. The whole variable domain, remainder taken from reference TRBV19 and TRBJ1-5, is DGGITQSPKYLFRKEGQNVTLSCEQNLNHDAMYWYRQDPGQGLRLIYYSQIVNDFQKGDIAEGYSVSREKKESFPLTVTSAQKNPTAFYLCASSRDSMYQPQHFGDGTRLSIL.